These 22 T cell receptor beta chains share one sample of origin, sequenced in a study of blood T cell repertoires in COVID-19. Produced via immunoSEQ multiplex PCR; TCRdb's table is partial and in-frame only. The sample includes about 230,000 clones, 84% of them seen just once. The source material was peripheral blood. The receptors stem from a man between 35 and 55 years old who had recovered from COVID-19.

The V call is TRBV7-5, the J call TRBJ2-1; the D segment call TRBD1 is taken from the table without a DNA check. TRBV7-5 is a pseudogene locus. The CDR3 sequence is 18 residues long. The chain's CDR3 is CVRSSTGDSPGVYNEQFF. The CDR3 DNA is TGTGTCAGAAGCTCAACCGGGGACAGCCCGGGGGTTTACAATGAGCAGTTCTTC.

The chain uses TRBV6-6 and TRBJ1-5; a weak D match, TRBD1 (6 bases). Germline V lookup: CDR1 MNHNY, CDR2 SVGAGI (reference sequence). This CDR3 is built from 15 residues. V lost 0 bases to trimming and J lost 4 bases, with 10 bases between them. CDR3 DNA sequence: TGTGCCAGCAGTTACTCACAGGGAAATAATCAGCCCCAGCATTTT. Translation: CASSYSQGNNQPQHF.

For the CDR3, the DNA is TGTGCCAGCAGTTCCAGGACTAGCGGGGGTGCAGATACGCAGTATTTT. This codes for CASSSRTSGGADTQYF. The gene calls are TRBV6-2 or TRBV6-3 and TRBJ2-3; TRBD2 matches 13 bases. CDR1 MNHEY and CDR2 SVGEGT come from the germline V gene. Trimming took 4 bases from V and 4 from J; bases not matched to a gene: 5. The CDR3 spans 16 residues.

The chain recombines TRBV6-5 with TRBJ1-1; no clear D. The germline gives CDR1 MNHEY, CDR2 SVGAGI. The CDR3 extends over 14 amino acids. The V end was cut by 7 bases, the J end by 0 bases, with 12 bases between. The CDR3 sequence is CASNQRVMNTEAFF. CDR3 coding DNA: TGTGCCAGCAATCAACGGGTCATGAACACTGAAGCTTTCTTT.

The rearrangement links TRBV6-5 to TRBJ1-1; 7 nucleotides match TRBD1. The J segment lost 0 bases and the V segment lost 6 bases, leaving 7 bases of the junction unmatched. This CDR3 has 15 residues. Germline CDR1 is MNHEY and CDR2 is SVGAGI. The CDR3 sequence: CASSLQGTLNTEAFF. In DNA, the CDR3 is TGTGCCAGCAGCCTACAGGGGACCTTGAACACTGAAGCTTTCTTT.

V usage is TRBV7-2 and J usage is TRBJ2-1; the match to TRBD2 covers 10 bases. This CDR3 is 17 amino acids long. With 5 bases clipped from V and 4 bases from J, the junction kept 11 bases outside the gene matches. Looked up from germline, CDR1 is SGHTA and CDR2 is FQGNSA. The DNA of the CDR3 is TGTGCCAGCAGCCCCACAGCGGGAGGGCCGGAGTACAATGAGCAGTTCTTC. Translating gives CASSPTAGGPEYNEQFF.

The CDR3 DNA follows: TGTGCCAGCAGTTACAGCTTGACTAGCGGGGCTCCCGGGGAGCTGTTTTTT. Encoded protein: CASSYSLTSGAPGELFF. The chain joins TRBV6-2 or TRBV6-3 to TRBJ2-2; 11 bases agree with TRBD2. CDR3 size: 17 residues. The trim removed 2 bases at V and 6 bases at J, leaving 8 bases unmatched. Looked up from germline, CDR1 is MNHEY and CDR2 is SVGEGT.

The chain links TRBV27 to TRBJ2-1, with TRBD2 matching 11 bases. The germline CDR1 and CDR2 sequences are MNHEY and SMNVEV (reference sequence). The ends lost 0 bases at V and 4 bases at J; junction bases unmatched: 5. This CDR3 comprises 17 residues. CDR3 DNA: TGTGCCAGCAGTTTATCGAGGGGACTAGCGGTGTACAATGAGCAGTTCTTC. Translating it yields CASSLSRGLAVYNEQFF.

The rearrangement joins TRBV5-5 to TRBJ1-5; 11 nucleotides agree with TRBD1. CDR3 length: 17 residues. Per germline, CDR1 SGHKS and CDR2 YYEKEE (reference sequence). V was pared by 4 bases and J by 2 bases, with 8 bases of the junction left unmatched. CDR3: CASSPYGDRGGNQPQHF. CDR3 coding DNA: TGTGCCAGCAGCCCCTACGGGGACAGGGGGGGCAATCAGCCCCAGCATTTT.

The gene calls are TRBV19 and TRBJ1-1; D is uncertain. Germline V gene lookup returns CDR1 LNHDA and CDR2 SQIVND (reference sequence). The CDR3 spans 16 residues. V was trimmed by 5 bases and J by 0 bases, leaving 16 bases between them. The chain's CDR3 is CASSPQRALMNTEAFF. DNA for the CDR3: TGTGCCAGTAGTCCCCAGCGGGCCTTAATGAACACTGAAGCTTTCTTT.

V is TRBV2 and J is TRBJ2-7; D gene unclear. Trimming shortened V by 4 bases and J by 5 bases, and 6 bases separated the two germline ends. The CDR3 spans 11 residues. Per the germline V gene, CDR1 is SNHLY and CDR2 is FYNNEI. The CDR3 region is CASSVENEQYF. CDR3 DNA: TGTGCCAGCAGTGTCGAGAACGAGCAGTACTTC.

The chain recombines TRBV19 with TRBJ1-2; 10 bases agree with TRBD1. Germline CDR1 LNHDA, CDR2 SQIVND (reference sequence). J lost 6 bases, V lost 6 bases, and 4 bases had no gene match. The length of the CDR3 is 13 residues. Written as DNA, the CDR3 is TGTGCCAGTAGCGGGACAGGGGTGAATGGCTACACCTTC. Its protein product is CASSGTGVNGYTF.

This chain uses TRBV20-1 with TRBJ2-7; D remains ambiguous. This CDR3 is 11 amino acids long. The germline V gene encodes CDR1 DFQATT and CDR2 SNEGSKA (reference sequence). The germline V and J ends were trimmed by 2 bases and 5 bases, with 7 bases remaining between them. CDR3 in amino acids: CSARPLDEQYF. CDR3 nucleotides: TGCAGTGCTAGACCCCTCGACGAGCAGTACTTC.

This clone has just one count. J is TRBJ2-2 and V is TRBV4-3; D is unresolved. V was trimmed by 1 base and J by 7 bases, leaving 10 bases between them. The CDR3 is 14 amino acids. Germline V gene data show CDR1 as LGHNA and CDR2 as YSLEER. The CDR3 region is CASSQVFFNGELFF. For the CDR3, the DNA is TGCGCCAGCAGCCAAGTGTTTTTCAACGGGGAGCTGTTTTTT.

This chain uses TRBV11-2 with TRBJ2-2; 9 bases match TRBD2. The V gene's germline CDR1 is SGHAT and CDR2 FQNNGV. This CDR3 contains 17 residues. The ends lost 5 bases at V and 2 bases at J; junction bases unmatched: 9. CDR3 amino acids: CASSLEGTSLNTGELFF. CDR3 DNA sequence: TGTGCCAGCAGCCTCGAAGGGACTAGCCTCAACACCGGGGAGCTGTTTTTT.

In its sample, this clone was seen a few times. The chain couples TRBV7-9 to TRBJ2-5, with D perhaps matching TRBD1 (5 bases). The CDR3 has 10 residues. Trimming removed 5 bases from V and 11 bases from J, with 9 bases in between. The V gene's germline CDR1 is SEHNR and CDR2 FQNEAQ (reference sequence). This CDR3 reads CASSETVQYF. The CDR3 DNA is TGTGCCAGCAGCGAGACAGTACAGTACTTC.

The chain is built from TRBV9 and TRBJ2-2, with 7 bases identical to TRBD1. The germline V gene has CDR1 SGDLS and CDR2 YYNGEE. The CDR3 is 16 residues long. With 3 bases clipped from V and 4 bases from J, the junction kept 9 bases outside the gene matches. The DNA of the CDR3 is TGTGCCAGCAGCGGTGGACAGGCGGGTAGCACCGGGGAGCTGTTTTTT. It specifies CASSGGQAGSTGELFF.

The chain links TRBV27 to TRBJ2-7, with 12 nucleotides matching TRBD1. This CDR3 has 16 amino acids. Germline V CDR1 and CDR2: MNHEY, SMNVEV (reference sequence). The V gene end was trimmed by 6 bases and the J gene end by 2 bases; junction bases not matched to a gene: 8. The CDR3 nucleotides read TGTGCCAGCAGGGGGCGGGGACAGGGGGCTACCTACGAGCAGTACTTC. This gives the protein CASRGRGQGATYEQYF.

The chain links TRBV7-9 to TRBJ1-1; D is unresolved. CDR3 length: 11 residues. V was shortened by 5 bases and J by 10 bases, with 11 bases between the two germline ends. The germline V gene encodes CDR1 SEHNR and CDR2 FQNEAQ (reference sequence). The CDR3 DNA sequence: TGTGCCAGCAGCCAGAAAATTGGAGCTTTCTTT. This codes for CASSQKIGAFF.

This clone has more than one count but fewer than ten. This chain connects TRBV7-8 to TRBJ2-7, with D unclear. The germline V and J ends were trimmed by 5 bases and 1 base, with 12 bases remaining between them. CDR3 size: 14 residues. CDR1 SGHVS and CDR2 FQNEAQ come from the germline V gene. CDR3 nucleotides: TGTGCCAGCAGCCTGCAGGCCCTTTCCTACGAGCAGTACTTC. It yields the protein CASSLQALSYEQYF.

In this sample, this clone turned up a few times. This chain uses TRBV7-2 with TRBJ2-2; D is possibly TRBD1 (6 bases). The germline V and J ends were trimmed by 2 bases and 6 bases, with 7 bases remaining between them. In germline, CDR1 is SGHTA, CDR2 FQGNSA. The CDR3 is 13 amino acids. The CDR3 here is CASSLKGAGELFF. Written as DNA, the CDR3 is TGTGCCAGCAGCTTAAAGGGGGCCGGGGAGCTGTTTTTT.

The chain has TRBV10-1 and TRBJ1-2, with D tentatively TRBD1 (5 bases). Trimming pared 5 bases from V and 3 bases from J, leaving 10 bases between. Germline-derived CDR1 and CDR2 are WNHNN and SYGVQD (reference sequence). The CDR3 has 13 residues. CDR3 DNA: TGCGCCAGCAGTCCGGGACTCCACTATGGCTACACCTTC. This codes for CASSPGLHYGYTF.